The 25 T cell receptor beta chains in this list originate from one sample, sequenced in a study of T cells in localized non-small cell lung cancer. Sequenced by immunoSEQ multiplex PCR; TCRdb stores in-frame clones only, minus some. The sample gives tens of thousands of clones, 80% to 90% of which show up once; less than 15% is in the top ten. The sample was peripheral blood, taken before any cancer treatment. These receptors all stem from a female donor at least 60 years old with stage I lung adenocarcinoma.

The chain recombines TRBV21-1 with TRBJ2-2; TRBD1, the table's D call, was not compared with the DNA. TRBV21-1 is recorded as a pseudogene. This CDR3 is 16 amino acids long. The CDR3 reads CASSKAAGLDTGELFF. The DNA of the CDR3 is TGTGCCAGCAGCAAAGCGGCAGGGTTGGACACCGGGGAGCTGTTTTTT.

The chain has TRBV28 and TRBJ1-2, with 7 bases identical to TRBD1. In germline, CDR1 is MDHEN, CDR2 SYDVKM. This CDR3 spans 14 amino acids. J lost 8 bases, V lost 4 bases, and 10 bases had no gene match. The CDR3 is CASSSTGESGGYTF. The CDR3 DNA reads as TGTGCCAGCAGTTCTACAGGGGAGTCGGGCGGCTACACCTTC.

V is TRBV6-5 and J is TRBJ1-3; no clear D. The CDR3 is made up of 15 amino acids. Trimming removed 7 bases from V and 0 bases from J, with 13 bases in between. CDR1 and CDR2 (germline): MNHEY, SVGAGI. In nucleotides, the CDR3 is TGTGCCAGCACCTTGACGGCAAACTCTGGAAACACCATATATTTT. It codes for CASTLTANSGNTIYF.

The chain combines TRBV2 with TRBJ2-3, with TRBD2 matching over 9 bases. The CDR3 has 15 amino acids. Trimming at V came to 6 bases and at J to 0 bases, leaving 4 bases not matched to a gene. CDR1 is SNHLY, CDR2 FYNNEI, per germline. CDR3 in amino acids: CASRGTSGSTDTQYF. Written as DNA, the CDR3 is TGTGCCAGCAGGGGAACTAGCGGGAGCACAGATACGCAGTATTTT.

The genes are TRBV11-3 and TRBJ1-1; D gene unclear. CDR3 length: 12 amino acids. V lost 5 bases and J 6 bases, leaving 10 bases between the germline ends. Looked up from germline, CDR1 is SGHNT and CDR2 is YENEEA. CDR3 bases: TGTGCCAGCAGCCCCAGAGGCCCTGAAGCTTTCTTT. As protein: CASSPRGPEAFF.

The V and J genes are TRBV20-1 and TRBJ2-7, with unresolved D. Germline CDR1 DFQATT, CDR2 SNEGSKA (reference sequence). The CDR3 contains 11 residues. V was cut by 3 bases and J by 3 bases, with 6 bases left in between. CDR3 protein: CSASESYEQYF. The CDR3 nucleotides read TGCAGTGCTAGTGAGAGCTACGAGCAGTACTTC.

The chain uses TRBV6-5 and TRBJ2-5; 11 nucleotides align to TRBD2. Germline CDR1 reads MNHEY; CDR2 reads SVGAGI. The CDR3 has 15 residues. After removal of 5 bases from V and 3 bases from J, the junction contained 5 bases not matched to a gene. The CDR3 region has the DNA TGTGCCAGCAGTAACCGACTAGCGGGGAAAGAGACCCAGTACTTC. Translating it yields CASSNRLAGKETQYF.

The chain has TRBV18 and TRBJ2-7, with 7 bases that match TRBD1. The junction had 5 bases not matched to a gene; V was cut back by 5 bases and J by 4 bases. Germline V lookup: CDR1 KGHSH, CDR2 LQKENI. The CDR3 is made up of 13 amino acids. The CDR3, as DNA: TGTGCCAGCTCAAGTGCAGGGGGTTACGAGCAGTACTTC. Amino acids: CASSSAGGYEQYF.

This clone was counted between two and nine times. The chain has TRBV6-4 and TRBJ2-6; D not resolved. There are 14 residues in the CDR3. CDR1 is MRHNA and CDR2 is SNTAGT in the germline V gene. Trimming took 6 bases from V and 0 from J, leaving 6 bases between them. DNA for the CDR3: TGTGCCAGCAGCCCCGCCTCTGGGGCCAACGTCCTGACTTTC. This translates into CASSPASGANVLTF.

The chain links TRBV7-9 to TRBJ1-5, with TRBD1 as a possible D gene (6 bases). Trimming pared 2 bases from V and 2 bases from J, leaving 7 bases between. The germline V gene encodes CDR1 SEHNR and CDR2 FQNEAQ (reference sequence). This CDR3 region has 14 residues. The chain's CDR3 is CASSLSGGNQPQHF. CDR3 coding DNA: TGTGCCAGCAGCTTATCAGGGGGCAATCAGCCCCAGCATTTT.

Only a few counts were recorded for this clone. The V and J genes are TRBV7-6 and TRBJ2-7; D gene ambiguous. This CDR3 region has 15 residues. Germline CDR1 reads SGHVS; CDR2 reads FNYEAQ. Trimming stripped 1 base from V and 6 bases from J, with 16 bases between. CDR3 nucleotide sequence: TGTGCCAGCAGCTTAGGTCTCCGAAGTTTGGGCGAGCAGTACTTC. This translates into CASSLGLRSLGEQYF.

This clone was picked up one time. The chain links TRBV10-2 to TRBJ1-5, with 7 positions matching TRBD1. V shed 4 bases and J 7 bases; nucleotides not matched to a gene: 4. Looked up from germline, CDR1 is WSHSY and CDR2 is SAAADI. The CDR3 consists of 13 residues. In nucleotides, the CDR3 is TGCGCCAGCAGTGTTAACAGGGGCCAGCCCCAGCATTTT. This codes for CASSVNRGQPQHF.

V gene TRBV9 combines with J gene TRBJ2-3; 14 bases fit TRBD2. Trimming at V came to 0 bases and at J to 7 bases, leaving 4 bases not matched to a gene. CDR3 length equals 16 residues. Germline V gene sequence: CDR1 SGDLS, CDR2 YYNGEE. This CDR3 is CASSVGLAGGRNTQYF. The DNA for the CDR3 is TGTGCCAGCAGCGTAGGACTAGCGGGGGGGCGAAATACGCAGTATTTT.

Concerning this clone itself: At one end the junction does not follow the germline gene, possibly because of a read error. The rearrangement joins TRBV27 to TRBJ1-1; 8 bases agree with TRBD1. Germline V gives CDR1 MNHEY, CDR2 SMNVEV (reference sequence). The length of the CDR3 is 14 residues. The CDR3 coding sequence is TGTGCCAGCAGCCGAAGGACAGGGAACTCTGAAGCTTTCTTT. It encodes CASSRRTGNSEAFF.

CDR3 region: CASSGGGINTEAFF. The CDR3 nucleotides read TGTGCCAGCAGTGGGGGAGGAATAAACACTGAAGCTTTCTTT. The chain recombines TRBV7-9 with TRBJ1-1; possibly TRBD1 for D (5 bases). This CDR3 comprises 14 residues. Germline CDR1 SEHNR, CDR2 FQNEAQ (reference sequence). The V end lost 6 bases, the J end lost 2 bases, and 13 bases lay between the germline ends.

In regard to this clone: The junction differs from germline at one of its ends, possibly a read error. The chain links TRBV28 to TRBJ1-1; tentative D call: TRBD1 (5 bases). Germline CDR1 MDHEN, CDR2 SYDVKM. The CDR3 sequence is 11 residues long. CDR3 in amino acids: CASSPRRDGEF. CDR3 bases: TGTGCCAGCAGTCCCAGGAGGGACGGAGAATTT.

The table lists this clone with a count of one. Distinct nucleotide sequences in the sample also encode this CDR3. V usage is TRBV2 and J usage is TRBJ1-2; a possible D gene is TRBD1 (6 bases). Germline V gene data show CDR1 as SNHLY and CDR2 as FYNNEI. The V gene lost 8 bases and the J gene lost 0 bases, with 13 bases spanning the gap. The CDR3 consists of 14 residues. The CDR3 bases are TGTGCCAGCTTAGACAGGACCCCTAACTATGGCTACACCTTC. The encoded protein is CASLDRTPNYGYTF.

The chain employs TRBV5-5 and TRBJ2-6; D unresolved. The germline V gene has CDR1 SGHKS and CDR2 YYEKEE (reference sequence). CDR3 size: 17 residues. V was cut by 7 bases and J by 5 bases, with 22 bases left in between. The CDR3 region is CASVTILAQSRANVLTF. CDR3 sequence (DNA): TGTGCCAGCGTTACGATTCTCGCACAAAGTCGGGCCAACGTCCTGACTTTC.

The gene calls are TRBV5-1 and TRBJ2-3; 14 bases are a match to TRBD2. Losses at the gene ends were 4 bases for V and 2 bases for J; bases not matched to a gene: 3. The CDR3 length is 16 residues. The germline gives CDR1 SGHRS, CDR2 YFSETQ. The CDR3 DNA reads as TGCGCCAGCAGCACGGGACTAGCGGGAGTCACAGATACGCAGTATTTT. Encoded protein: CASSTGLAGVTDTQYF.

This clone was picked up a small number of times. The J gene is TRBJ1-2, the V gene TRBV5-1, with D hard to call. V was cut by 0 bases and J by 5 bases, with 8 bases left in between. The CDR3 is 13 amino acids. CDR1 is SGHRS, CDR2 YFSETQ, per germline. CDR3 in DNA: TGCGCCAGCAGCTTGGCCGGGGAATATGGCTACACCTTC. Its translation is CASSLAGEYGYTF.

This rearrangement joins TRBV6-1 to TRBJ2-7, with TRBD2 as a possible D gene (6 bases). The germline CDR1 and CDR2 sequences are MNHNS and SASEGT. CDR3 length: 14 residues. Trimming took off 2 bases at V and 5 bases at J, with 13 bases between the two ends. CDR3 in amino acids: CASSERRVGDEQYF. In nucleotides, the CDR3 is TGTGCCAGCAGTGAAAGGAGGGTCGGCGACGAGCAGTACTTC.

The chain combines TRBV11-2 with TRBJ1-1; D is unclear. V lost 2 bases, J lost 6 bases, and 7 bases lay in between. CDR1 SGHAT and CDR2 FQNNGV come from the germline V gene. CDR3 length equals 12 residues. DNA of the CDR3: TGTGCCAGCAGCTTAATTTCCTCTGAAGCTTTCTTT. Its translation is CASSLISSEAFF. The entire variable domain, with the rest obtained from reference TRBV11-2 and TRBJ1-1, is as follows: EAGVAQSPRYKIIEKRQSVAFWCNPISGHATLYWYQQILGQGPKLLIQFQNNGVVDDSQLPKDRFSAERLKGVDSTLKIQPAKLEDSAVYLCASSLISSEAFFGQGTRLTVV.

The V call is TRBV9, the J call TRBJ2-5; 8 positions match TRBD2. Germline V CDR1 and CDR2: SGDLS, YYNGEE. The CDR3 covers 13 residues. The junction had 4 bases not matched to a gene; V was cut back by 6 bases and J by 3 bases. DNA of the CDR3: TGTGCCAGCAATAGGGGACTAGAAGAGACCCAGTACTTC. Residues: CASNRGLEETQYF.

This chain uses TRBV5-1 with TRBJ1-2; D perhaps matches TRBD1 (6 bases). In germline, CDR1 is SGHRS, CDR2 YFSETQ. The germline V and J ends were trimmed by 0 bases and 3 bases, with 12 bases remaining between them. The CDR3 runs 15 residues. CDR3 DNA: TGCGCCAGCAGCTTGGTTGGAAGGACAGACTATGGCTACACCTTC. This translates into CASSLVGRTDYGYTF.

The V and J genes are TRBV5-1 and TRBJ2-3; the match to TRBD1 covers 9 bases. CDR1 and CDR2 (germline): SGHRS, YFSETQ. This CDR3 region has 15 residues. V dropped 4 bases and J dropped 2; count of bases not matched to a gene: 5. The CDR3 here is CASSPDRGNTDTQYF. CDR3 DNA sequence: TGCGCCAGCAGCCCGGACAGGGGAAACACAGATACGCAGTATTTT.